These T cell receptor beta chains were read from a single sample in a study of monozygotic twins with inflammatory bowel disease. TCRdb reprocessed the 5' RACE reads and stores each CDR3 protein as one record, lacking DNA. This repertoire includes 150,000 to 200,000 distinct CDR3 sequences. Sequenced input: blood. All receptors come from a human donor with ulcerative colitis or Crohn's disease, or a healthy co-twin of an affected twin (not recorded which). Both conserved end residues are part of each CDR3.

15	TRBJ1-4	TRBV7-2	CASSLGGIVGEKLFF
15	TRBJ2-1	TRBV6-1	CASSELLSGVNEQFF
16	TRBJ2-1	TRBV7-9	CASSSGTSGIYNEQFF
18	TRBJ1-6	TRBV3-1	CASSQDGTSSSYNSPLHF
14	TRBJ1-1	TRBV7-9	CASSLEGIRPEAFF
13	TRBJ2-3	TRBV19	CASSVGRTDTQYF
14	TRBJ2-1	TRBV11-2	CASSLLGHRGWQFF
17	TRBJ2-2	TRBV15	CATSRDRAGLNTGELFF
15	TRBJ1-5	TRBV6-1	CASRWTGESNQPQHF
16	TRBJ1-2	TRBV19	CASSIGTGARNYGYTF
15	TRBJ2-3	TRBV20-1	CSARRPGDSTDTQYF
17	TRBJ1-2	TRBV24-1	CATRGTRRTGALYGYTF
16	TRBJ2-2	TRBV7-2	CASSLAGGTGVGELFF
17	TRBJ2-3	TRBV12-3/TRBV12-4	CASSLEAVAGGADTQYF
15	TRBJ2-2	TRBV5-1	CASSLVRGQIGELFF
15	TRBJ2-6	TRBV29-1	CSVEGFRSGANVLTF
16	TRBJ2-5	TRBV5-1	CASSFPEGTSKETQYF
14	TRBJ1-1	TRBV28	CASSTLGGTTEAFF
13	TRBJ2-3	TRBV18	CASSPAGADTQYF
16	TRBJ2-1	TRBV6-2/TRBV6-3	CASSLRGPGYYNEQFF
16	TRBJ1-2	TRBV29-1	CSVEPFMDRDLYGYTF
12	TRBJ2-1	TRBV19	CASSPYYNEQFF
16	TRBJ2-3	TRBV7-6	CASSKGLAGTTDTQYF
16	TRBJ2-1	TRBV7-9	CASSRTPGQGYNEQFF
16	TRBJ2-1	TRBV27	CASSLRDGGPLGEQFF
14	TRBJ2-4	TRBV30	CAWSPGRPKNIQYF
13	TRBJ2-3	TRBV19	CAISRFLGDTQYF
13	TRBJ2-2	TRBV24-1	CATSDPPTGELFF
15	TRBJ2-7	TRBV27	CASRIRGQGREEQYF
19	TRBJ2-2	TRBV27	CASRRLSGPGTGGTGELFF